The present entry profiles one TCR beta chain with its context. V lost 6 bases and J 3 bases, leaving 14 bases between the germline ends. CDR1 and CDR2 from the germline V gene are SQVTM and ANQGSEA. The CDR3 extends over 13 amino acids. The sample belongs to a study of blood T cell repertoires in COVID-19. In the study overall: From T cells, B-cell-depleted T cells, or PBMCs came the material, which was cDNA or gDNA.

TCRdb's copy holds only in-frame clones and misses some; the assay was immunoSEQ multiplex PCR. The sample includes 91,000 or so clones, around nine tenths seen only once; the top ten take around 4%. This receptor was identified in a woman in her 50s in a cohort sampled during active COVID-19. The chain couples TRBV29-1 to TRBJ1-1; maybe TRBD1 (6 bases). Material for sequencing was peripheral blood. The CDR3 sequence is CSVQRTADTEAFF. The CDR3 DNA is TGCAGCGTGCAAAGGACAGCTGACACTGAAGCTTTCTTT. The entire variable domain, with the rest obtained from reference TRBV29-1 and TRBJ1-1, is as follows: SAVISQKPSRDICQRGTSLTIQCQVDSQVTMMFWYRQQPGQSLTLIATANQGSEATYESGFVIDKFPISRPNLTFSTLTVSNMSPEDSSIYLCSVQRTADTEAFFGQGTRLTVV.